The 2 T cell receptor beta chains presented below share a single source sample, sequenced in a study of CD8+ T cells in alopecia areata. Following RNA extraction, reverse transcription yielded cDNA that acted as the sequencing template. TCRdb's table, derived via immunoSEQ multiplex PCR, lists solely in-frame clones and lacks some. This table has tens of thousands of clones, roughly 51% appearing once. The source material was NKG2D-high CD8+ T cells sorted from blood. These TCRs come from a human donor with alopecia areata.

The chain employs TRBV9 and TRBJ2-2; tentative D call: TRBD1 (5 bases). The CDR3 sequence is 16 residues long. Per germline, CDR1 SGDLS and CDR2 YYNGEE. Deletions cut 0 bases from V and 0 bases from J, with 9 bases between. The CDR3 protein is CASSVGAGTNTGELFF. The CDR3 nucleotides are TGTGCCAGCAGCGTAGGGGCAGGGACGAACACCGGGGAGCTGTTTTTT.

The chain has TRBV7-2 and TRBJ2-1; D is uncertain. Trimming shortened V by 5 bases and J by 5 bases, and 16 bases separated the two germline ends. Germline CDR1 SGHTA, CDR2 FQGNSA. This CDR3 is built from 15 residues. The CDR3 coding sequence is TGTGCCAGCAGCCCAACGGTGGCGAGCGACAATGAGCAGTTCTTC. As protein: CASSPTVASDNEQFF.